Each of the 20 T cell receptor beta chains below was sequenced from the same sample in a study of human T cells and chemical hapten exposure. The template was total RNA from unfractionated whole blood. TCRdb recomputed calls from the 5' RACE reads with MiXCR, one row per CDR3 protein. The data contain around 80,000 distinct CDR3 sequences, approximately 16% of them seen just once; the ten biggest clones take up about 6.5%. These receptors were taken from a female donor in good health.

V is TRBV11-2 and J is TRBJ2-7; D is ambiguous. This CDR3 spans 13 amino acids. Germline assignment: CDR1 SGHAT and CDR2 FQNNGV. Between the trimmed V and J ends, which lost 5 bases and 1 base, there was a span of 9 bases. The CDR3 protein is CASSPVLSYEQYF. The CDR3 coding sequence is TGTGCCAGCAGCCCCGTTTTGTCCTACGAGCAGTACTTC. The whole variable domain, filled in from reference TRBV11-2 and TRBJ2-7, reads EAGVAQSPRYKIIEKRQSVAFWCNPISGHATLYWYQQILGQGPKLLIQFQNNGVVDDSQLPKDRFSAERLKGVDSTLKIQPAKLEDSAVYLCASSPVLSYEQYFGPGTRLTVT.

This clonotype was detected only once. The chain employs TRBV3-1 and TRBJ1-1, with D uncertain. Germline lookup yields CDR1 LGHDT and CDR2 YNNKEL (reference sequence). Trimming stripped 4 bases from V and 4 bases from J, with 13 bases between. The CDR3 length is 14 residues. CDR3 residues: CASSPSGAGTEAFF. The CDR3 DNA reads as TGTGCCAGCAGCCCCTCGGGCGCGGGCACTGAAGCTTTCTTT.

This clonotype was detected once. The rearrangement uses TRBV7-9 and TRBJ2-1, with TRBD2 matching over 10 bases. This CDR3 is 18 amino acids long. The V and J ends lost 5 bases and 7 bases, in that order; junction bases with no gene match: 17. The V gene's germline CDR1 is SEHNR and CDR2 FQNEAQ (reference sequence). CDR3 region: CASSPPGKSGGAWNEQFF. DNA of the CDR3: TGTGCCAGCAGCCCTCCCGGGAAGAGCGGGGGGGCATGGAATGAGCAGTTCTTC.

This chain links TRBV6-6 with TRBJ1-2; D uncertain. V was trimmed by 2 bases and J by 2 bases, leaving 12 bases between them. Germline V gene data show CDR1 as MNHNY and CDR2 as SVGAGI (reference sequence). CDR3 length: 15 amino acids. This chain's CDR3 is CASSYTRAGNYGYTF. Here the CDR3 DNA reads TGTGCCAGCAGTTACACGCGGGCAGGAAACTATGGCTACACCTTC.

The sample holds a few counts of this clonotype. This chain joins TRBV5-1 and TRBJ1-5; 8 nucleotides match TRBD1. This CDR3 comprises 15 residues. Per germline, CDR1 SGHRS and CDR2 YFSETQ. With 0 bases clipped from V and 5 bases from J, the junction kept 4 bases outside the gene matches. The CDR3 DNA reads TGCGCCAGCAGCTTGGCCGGACAGGGACATCAGCCCCAGCATTTT. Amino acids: CASSLAGQGHQPQHF.

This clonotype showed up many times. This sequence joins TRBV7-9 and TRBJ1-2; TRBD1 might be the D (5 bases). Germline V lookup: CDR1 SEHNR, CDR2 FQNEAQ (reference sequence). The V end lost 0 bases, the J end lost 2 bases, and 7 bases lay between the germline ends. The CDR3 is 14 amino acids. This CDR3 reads CASSLAGVNYGYTF. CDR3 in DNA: TGTGCCAGCAGCTTAGCAGGGGTCAACTATGGCTACACCTTC. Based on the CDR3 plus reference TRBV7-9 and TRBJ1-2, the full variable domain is DTGVSQNPRHKITKRGQNVTFRCDPISEHNRLYWYRQTLGQGPEFLTYFQNEAQLEKSRLLSDRFSAERPKGSFSTLEIQRTEQGDSAMYLCASSLAGVNYGYTFGSGTRLTVV.

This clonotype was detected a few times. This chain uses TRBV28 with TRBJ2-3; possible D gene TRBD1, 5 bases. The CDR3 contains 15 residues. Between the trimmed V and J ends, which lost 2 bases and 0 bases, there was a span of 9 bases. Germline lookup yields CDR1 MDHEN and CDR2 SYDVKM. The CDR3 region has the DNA TGTGCCAGCAGTTTAGGGGCAGCCAGCACAGATACGCAGTATTTT. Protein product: CASSLGAASTDTQYF.

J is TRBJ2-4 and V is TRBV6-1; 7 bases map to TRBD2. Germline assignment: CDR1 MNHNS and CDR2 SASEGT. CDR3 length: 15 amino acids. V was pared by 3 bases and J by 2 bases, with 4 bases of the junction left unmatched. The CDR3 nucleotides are TGTGCCAGCAGTGAGGTACTAGCGACCAAAAACATTCAGTACTTC. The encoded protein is CASSEVLATKNIQYF.

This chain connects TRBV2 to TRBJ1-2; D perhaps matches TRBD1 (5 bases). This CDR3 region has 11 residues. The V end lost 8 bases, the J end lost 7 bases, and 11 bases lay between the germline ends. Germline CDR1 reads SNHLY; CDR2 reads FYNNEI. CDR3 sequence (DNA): TGTGCCAGCTATTACGGGGGTGGCTACACCTTC. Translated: CASYYGGGYTF.

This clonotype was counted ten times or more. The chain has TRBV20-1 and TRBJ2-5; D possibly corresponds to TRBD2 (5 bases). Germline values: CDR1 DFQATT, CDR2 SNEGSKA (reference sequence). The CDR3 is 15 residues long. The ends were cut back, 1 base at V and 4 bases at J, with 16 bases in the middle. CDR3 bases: TGCAGTGCTAGAGTCCCGGGAACTGATTCAGAGACCCAGTACTTC. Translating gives CSARVPGTDSETQYF.

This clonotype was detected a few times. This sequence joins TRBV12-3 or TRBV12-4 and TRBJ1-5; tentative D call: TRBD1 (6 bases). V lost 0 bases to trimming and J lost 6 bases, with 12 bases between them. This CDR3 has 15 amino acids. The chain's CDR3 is CASSLAGGPGQPQHF. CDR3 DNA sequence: TGTGCCAGCAGTTTAGCAGGGGGACCTGGTCAGCCCCAGCATTTT.

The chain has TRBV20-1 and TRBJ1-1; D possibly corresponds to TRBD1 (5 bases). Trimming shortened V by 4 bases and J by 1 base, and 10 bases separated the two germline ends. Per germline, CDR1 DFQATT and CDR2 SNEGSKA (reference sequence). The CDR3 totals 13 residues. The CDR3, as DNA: TGCAGTGCTAAATTCGACAGGAACACTGAAGCTTTCTTT. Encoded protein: CSAKFDRNTEAFF.

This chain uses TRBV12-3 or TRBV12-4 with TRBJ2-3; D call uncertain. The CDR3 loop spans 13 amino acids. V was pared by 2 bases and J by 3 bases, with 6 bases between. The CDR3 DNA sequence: TGTGCCAGCAGTTTACCCGGGACAGATACGCAGTATTTT. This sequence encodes CASSLPGTDTQYF.

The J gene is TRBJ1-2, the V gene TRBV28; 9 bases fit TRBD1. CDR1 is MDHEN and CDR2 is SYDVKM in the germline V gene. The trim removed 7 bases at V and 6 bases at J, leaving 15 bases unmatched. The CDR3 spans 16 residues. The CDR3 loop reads CASTIPGQGSFHGYTF. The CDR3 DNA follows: TGTGCCAGCACCATTCCGGGACAGGGTTCGTTTCATGGCTACACCTTC.

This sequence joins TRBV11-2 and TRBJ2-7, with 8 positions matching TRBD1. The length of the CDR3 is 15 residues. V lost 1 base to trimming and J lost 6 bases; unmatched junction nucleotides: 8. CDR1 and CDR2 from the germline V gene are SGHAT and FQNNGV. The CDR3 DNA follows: TGTGCCAGCAGCTTAGCGGCCAGGGGGCGCGCCGAGCAGTACTTC. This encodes CASSLAARGRAEQYF.

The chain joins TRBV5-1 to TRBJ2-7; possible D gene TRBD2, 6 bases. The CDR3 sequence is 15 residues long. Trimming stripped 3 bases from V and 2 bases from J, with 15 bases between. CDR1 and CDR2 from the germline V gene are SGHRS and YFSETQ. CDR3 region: CASSSGMGGTYEQYF. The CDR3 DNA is TGCGCCAGCAGCTCCGGGATGGGGGGTACCTACGAGCAGTACTTC.

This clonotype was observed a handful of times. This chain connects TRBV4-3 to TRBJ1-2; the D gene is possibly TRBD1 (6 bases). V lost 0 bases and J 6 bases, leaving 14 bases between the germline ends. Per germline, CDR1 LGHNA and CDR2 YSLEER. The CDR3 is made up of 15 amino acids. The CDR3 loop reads CASSQDGRQGNGYTF. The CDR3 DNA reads TGCGCCAGCAGCCAAGATGGTCGGCAGGGGAATGGCTACACCTTC.

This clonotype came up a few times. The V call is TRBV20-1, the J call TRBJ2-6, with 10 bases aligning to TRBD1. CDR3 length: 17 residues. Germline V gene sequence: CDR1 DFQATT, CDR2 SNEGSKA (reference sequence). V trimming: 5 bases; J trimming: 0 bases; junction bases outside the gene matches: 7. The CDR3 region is CSAVGQGKISGANVLTF. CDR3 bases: TGCAGTGCTGTGGGACAGGGGAAAATCTCTGGGGCCAACGTCCTGACTTTC.

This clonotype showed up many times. CDR3 loop: CASIPDGGGEQYF. The CDR3 DNA follows: TGTGCCAGCATCCCGGATGGTGGAGGAGAGCAGTACTTC. The V call is TRBV6-6, the J call TRBJ2-7, with a possible D match to TRBD2 (5 bases). Germline values: CDR1 MNHNY, CDR2 SVGAGI (reference sequence). Deletions cut 7 bases from V and 7 bases from J, with 17 bases between. The CDR3 has 13 residues.

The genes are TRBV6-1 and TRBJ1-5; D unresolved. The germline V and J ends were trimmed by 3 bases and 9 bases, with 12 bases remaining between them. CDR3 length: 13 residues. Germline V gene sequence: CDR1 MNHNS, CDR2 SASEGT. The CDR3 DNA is TGTGCCAGCAGTGATACCCCTGAGGGGCCCCAGCATTTT. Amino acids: CASSDTPEGPQHF.